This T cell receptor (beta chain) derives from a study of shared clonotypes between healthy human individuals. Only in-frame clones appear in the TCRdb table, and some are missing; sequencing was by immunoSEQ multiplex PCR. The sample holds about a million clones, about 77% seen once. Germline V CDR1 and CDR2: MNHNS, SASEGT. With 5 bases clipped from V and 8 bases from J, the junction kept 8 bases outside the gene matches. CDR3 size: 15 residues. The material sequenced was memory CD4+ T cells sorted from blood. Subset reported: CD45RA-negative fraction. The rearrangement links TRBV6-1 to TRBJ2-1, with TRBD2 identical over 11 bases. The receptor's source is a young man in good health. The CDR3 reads CASSLLAGVGDEQFF. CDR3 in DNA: TGTGCCAGCAGTCTACTAGCGGGAGTAGGGGATGAGCAGTTCTTC.